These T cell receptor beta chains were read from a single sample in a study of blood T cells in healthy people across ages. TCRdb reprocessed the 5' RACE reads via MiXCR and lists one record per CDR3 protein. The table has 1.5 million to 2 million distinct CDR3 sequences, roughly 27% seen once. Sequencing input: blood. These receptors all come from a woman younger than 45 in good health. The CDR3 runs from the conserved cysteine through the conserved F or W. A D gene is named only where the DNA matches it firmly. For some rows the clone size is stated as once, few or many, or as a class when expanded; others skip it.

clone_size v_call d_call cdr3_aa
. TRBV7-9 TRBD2 CASSRSGGVSRSNEQFF
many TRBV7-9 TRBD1 CASTGDSTYEQYF
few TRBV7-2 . CASSSEGYQPQHF
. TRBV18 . CASSLAGRDTDAFF
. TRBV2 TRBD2 CASKPRLAFPTGELFF
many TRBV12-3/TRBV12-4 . CASSAPIHYEQYF
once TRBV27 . CASSFSGRVTEAFF
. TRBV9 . CASSVEGRGNTEAFF
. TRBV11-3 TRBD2 CASSVPSGSEQFF
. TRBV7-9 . CASSPPGVHSYNEQFF
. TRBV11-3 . CTSSLADGNEQFF
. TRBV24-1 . CATSDFCQGGTEAFF
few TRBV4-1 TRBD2 CASRPTSGDTYEQYF
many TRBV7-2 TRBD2 CASSLAVLAGPSQETQYF
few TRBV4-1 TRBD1 CASRQFADRAGYGYTF
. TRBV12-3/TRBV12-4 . CASSPHMETGELFF
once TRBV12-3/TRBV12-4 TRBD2 CASSTTSGRMAGELFF
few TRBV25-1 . CASSDPRQTNNYGYTF
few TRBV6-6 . CASSFPDLGSPLHF
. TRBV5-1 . CASSRDYSGYTF
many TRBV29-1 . CSHEGNEQFF
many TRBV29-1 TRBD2 CSGGGSRTDYEQYF
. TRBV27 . CASSFSMRETQYF
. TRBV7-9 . CASSPVLRSSDGYTF
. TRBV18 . CASSPPVRSYEQYF
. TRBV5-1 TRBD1 CASSWTGGGTEAFF
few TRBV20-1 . CSARAPTGNGEQFF
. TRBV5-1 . CASSLRGGEFSYEQYF
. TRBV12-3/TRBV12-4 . CASRSQGDEAFF
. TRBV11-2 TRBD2 CASSAQDFSPGAGAYNEQFF
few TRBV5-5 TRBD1 CASPLGTGEVHGYTF
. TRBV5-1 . CASSRGNRDLYEQYF
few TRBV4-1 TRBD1 CASGPSAGTGVGADTQYF
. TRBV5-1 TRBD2 CASKPNPSGPSKETQYF
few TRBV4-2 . CASSQDDRHTGELFF
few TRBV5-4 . CASSPGSPTYEQYF
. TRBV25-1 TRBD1 CASSGDRGRHNEQFF
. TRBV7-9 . CASSLAAVNTEAFF
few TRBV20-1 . CSAPVRDRGSDTQYF
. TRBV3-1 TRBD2 CASSQEVGASGGFTDTQYF
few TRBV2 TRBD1 CASQAATGTTYEQYF
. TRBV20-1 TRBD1 CSARGTGGNNSPLHF
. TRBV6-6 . CASSQPEETQYF
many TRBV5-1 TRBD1 CASSGTGVRYEQYF
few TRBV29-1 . CSVESTGKAGQYF
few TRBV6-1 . CASSPGGLGSGYTF
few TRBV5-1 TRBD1 CASSVRDRDHEQYF
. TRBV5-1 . CASSGPGPGSYNEQFF
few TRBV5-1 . CANSLSRYDTEAFF